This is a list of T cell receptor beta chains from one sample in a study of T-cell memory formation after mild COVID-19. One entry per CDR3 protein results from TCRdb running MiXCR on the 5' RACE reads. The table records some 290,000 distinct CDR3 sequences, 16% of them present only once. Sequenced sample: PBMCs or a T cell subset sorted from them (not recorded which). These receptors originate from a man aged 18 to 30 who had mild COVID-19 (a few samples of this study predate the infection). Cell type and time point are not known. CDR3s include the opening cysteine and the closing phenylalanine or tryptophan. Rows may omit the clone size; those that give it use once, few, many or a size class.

CDR3: CASSQLHRTADTQYF; V: TRBV4-3; size: .; J: TRBJ2-3
CDR3: CASILRIGRSTGNEQFF; V: TRBV28; size: .; J: TRBJ2-1
CDR3: CASSDRGDTGELFF; V: TRBV6-4; size: many; J: TRBJ2-2
CDR3: CSVSGRGWHEQFF; V: TRBV29-1; size: few; J: TRBJ2-1
CDR3: CSAKELGRLNTEAFF; V: TRBV20-1; size: .; J: TRBJ1-1
CDR3: CASSFQGGDDEQFF; V: TRBV12-3/TRBV12-4; size: .; J: TRBJ2-1
CDR3: CASSQANTAGMVYNEQFF; V: TRBV4-1; size: few; J: TRBJ2-1
CDR3: CASSLRDTKTQYF; V: TRBV7-8; size: few; J: TRBJ2-5
CDR3: CASSLGGRYPLHF; V: TRBV7-2; size: few; J: TRBJ1-6
CDR3: CASSPADGGDEQFF; V: TRBV2; size: .; J: TRBJ2-1
CDR3: CATSIRLAGGQETQYF; V: TRBV24-1; size: few; J: TRBJ2-5
CDR3: CASTFTRDPLDTQYF; V: TRBV7-8; size: .; J: TRBJ2-3
CDR3: CSARDLGGDEQFF; V: TRBV20-1; size: once; J: TRBJ2-1
CDR3: CSARAGSGGYDNEQFF; V: TRBV20-1; size: .; J: TRBJ2-1
CDR3: CASSTGRAQNTEAFF; V: TRBV21-1; size: .; J: TRBJ1-1
CDR3: CATSDWGGPSTDTQYF; V: TRBV24-1; size: .; J: TRBJ2-3